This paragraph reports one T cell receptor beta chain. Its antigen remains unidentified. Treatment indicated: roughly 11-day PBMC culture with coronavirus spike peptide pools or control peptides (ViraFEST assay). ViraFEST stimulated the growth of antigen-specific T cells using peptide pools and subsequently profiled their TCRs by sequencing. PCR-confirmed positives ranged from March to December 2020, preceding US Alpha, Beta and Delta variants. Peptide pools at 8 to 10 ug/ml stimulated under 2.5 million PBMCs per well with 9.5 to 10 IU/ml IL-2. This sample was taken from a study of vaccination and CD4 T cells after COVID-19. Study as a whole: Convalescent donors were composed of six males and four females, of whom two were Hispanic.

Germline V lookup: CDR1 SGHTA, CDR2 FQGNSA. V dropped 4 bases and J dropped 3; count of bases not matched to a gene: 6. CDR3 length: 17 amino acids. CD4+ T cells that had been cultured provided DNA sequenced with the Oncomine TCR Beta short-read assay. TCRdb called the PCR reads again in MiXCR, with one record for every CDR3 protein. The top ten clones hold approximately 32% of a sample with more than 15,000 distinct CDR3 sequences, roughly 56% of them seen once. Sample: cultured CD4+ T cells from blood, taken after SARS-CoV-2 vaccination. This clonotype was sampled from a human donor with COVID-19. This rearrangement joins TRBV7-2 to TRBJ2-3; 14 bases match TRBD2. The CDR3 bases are TGTGCCAGCAGCTCTGGGACTAGCGGGAGTGGTACAGATACGCAGTATTTT. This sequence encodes CASSSGTSGSGTDTQYF.